This T cell receptor (beta chain) was sequenced during a study of T cell changes during pregnancy in multiple sclerosis. V lost 5 bases to trimming and J lost 4 bases; unmatched junction nucleotides: 5. The CDR3 sequence is 15 residues long. Germline CDR1 reads MDHEN; CDR2 reads SYDVKM. Assay used: immunoSEQ multiplex PCR; TCRdb lists only in-frame clones, some missing. The repertoire holds around 56,000 clones, approximately 90% seen once, with around 2.8% in the top ten. The receptor was derived from a female donor in good health, enrolled as a control in a pregnancy study. The input for sequencing was peripheral blood, taken in the third trimester of pregnancy. The rearrangement joins TRBV28 to TRBJ1-4, with TRBD1 identical over 9 bases. The DNA for the CDR3 is TGTGCCAGCAGTATACAGGGGGCGAGTAATGAAAAACTGTTTTTT. Translated, it gives CASSIQGASNEKLFF.